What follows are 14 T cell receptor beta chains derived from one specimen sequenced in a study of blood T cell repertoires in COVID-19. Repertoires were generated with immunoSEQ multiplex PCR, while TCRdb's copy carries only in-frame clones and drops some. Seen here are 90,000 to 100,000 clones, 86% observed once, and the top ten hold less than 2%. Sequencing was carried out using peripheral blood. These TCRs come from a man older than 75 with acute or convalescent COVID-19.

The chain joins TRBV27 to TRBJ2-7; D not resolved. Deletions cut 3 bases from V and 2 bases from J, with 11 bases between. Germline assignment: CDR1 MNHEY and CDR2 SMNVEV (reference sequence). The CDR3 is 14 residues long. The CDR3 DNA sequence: TGTGCCAGCAGTTTGACAATAACGGCCTACGAGCAGTACTTC. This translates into CASSLTITAYEQYF.

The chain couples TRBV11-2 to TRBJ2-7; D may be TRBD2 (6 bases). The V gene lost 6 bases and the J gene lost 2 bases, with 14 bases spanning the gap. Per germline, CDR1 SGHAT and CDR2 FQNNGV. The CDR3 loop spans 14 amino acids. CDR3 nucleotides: TGTGCCAGCAGATCCCCTAGCGAAACCTACGAGCAGTACTTC. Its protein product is CASRSPSETYEQYF.

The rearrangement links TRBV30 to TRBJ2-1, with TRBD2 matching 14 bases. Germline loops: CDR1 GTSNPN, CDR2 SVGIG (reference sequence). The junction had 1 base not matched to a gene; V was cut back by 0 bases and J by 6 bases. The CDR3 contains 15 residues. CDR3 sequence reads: CAWSVGTSGSNEQFF. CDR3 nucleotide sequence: TGTGCCTGGAGTGTAGGGACTAGCGGGAGCAATGAGCAGTTCTTC.

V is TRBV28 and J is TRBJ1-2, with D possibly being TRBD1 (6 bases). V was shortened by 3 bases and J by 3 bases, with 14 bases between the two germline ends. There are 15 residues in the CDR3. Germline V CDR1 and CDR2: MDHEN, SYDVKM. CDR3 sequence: CASSLGGGWDYGYTF. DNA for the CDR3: TGTGCCAGCAGTTTGGGGGGGGGCTGGGACTATGGCTACACCTTC.

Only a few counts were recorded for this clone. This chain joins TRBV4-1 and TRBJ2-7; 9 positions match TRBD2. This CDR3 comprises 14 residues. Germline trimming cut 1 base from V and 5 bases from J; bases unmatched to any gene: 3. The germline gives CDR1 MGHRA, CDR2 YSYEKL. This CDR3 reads CASSQVASGNEQYF. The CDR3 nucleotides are TGCGCCAGCAGCCAAGTCGCTAGCGGGAACGAGCAGTACTTC.

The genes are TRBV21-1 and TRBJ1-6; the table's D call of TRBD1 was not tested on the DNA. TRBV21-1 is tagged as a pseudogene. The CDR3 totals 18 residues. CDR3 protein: CASSIESPGQEIRSPLHF. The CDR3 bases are TGTGCCAGCAGCATAGAATCCCCGGGACAGGAGATCCGTTCACCCCTCCACTTT.

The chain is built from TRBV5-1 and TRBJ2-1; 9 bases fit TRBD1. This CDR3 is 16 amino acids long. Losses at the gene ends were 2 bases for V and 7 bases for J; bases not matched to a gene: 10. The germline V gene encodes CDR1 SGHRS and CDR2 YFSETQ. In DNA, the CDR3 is TGCGCCAGCAGCTTTACTGGGACAGGGATATTTAATGAGCAGTTCTTC. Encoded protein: CASSFTGTGIFNEQFF.

The CDR3 DNA sequence: TGTGCCAGCAGTGGATACACAGGGGATGAAAAACTGTTTTTT. It specifies CASSGYTGDEKLFF. The chain has TRBV2 and TRBJ1-4; 7 bases are shared with TRBD1. This CDR3 contains 14 residues. The V gene end was trimmed by 4 bases and the J gene end by 6 bases; junction bases not matched to a gene: 5. Germline CDR1 is SNHLY and CDR2 is FYNNEI.

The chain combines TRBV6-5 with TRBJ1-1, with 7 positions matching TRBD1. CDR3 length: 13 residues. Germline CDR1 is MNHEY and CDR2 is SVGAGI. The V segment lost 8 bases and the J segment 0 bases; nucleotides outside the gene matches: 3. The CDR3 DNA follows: TGTGCCAGCGGAGGGACAGTGAACACTGAAGCTTTCTTT. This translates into CASGGTVNTEAFF.

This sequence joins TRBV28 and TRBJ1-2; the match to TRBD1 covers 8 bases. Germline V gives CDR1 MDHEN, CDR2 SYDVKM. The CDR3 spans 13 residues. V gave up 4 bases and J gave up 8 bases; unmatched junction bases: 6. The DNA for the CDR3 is TGTGCCAGCAGTTACCCGGACAGGGTGGGCTACACCTTC. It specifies CASSYPDRVGYTF.

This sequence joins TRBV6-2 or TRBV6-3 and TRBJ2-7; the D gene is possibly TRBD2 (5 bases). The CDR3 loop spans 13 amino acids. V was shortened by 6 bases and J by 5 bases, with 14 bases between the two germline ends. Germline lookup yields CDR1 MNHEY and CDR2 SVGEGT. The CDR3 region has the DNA TGTGCCAGCAGCCCGGATGGACTCCACGAGCAGTACTTC. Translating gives CASSPDGLHEQYF.

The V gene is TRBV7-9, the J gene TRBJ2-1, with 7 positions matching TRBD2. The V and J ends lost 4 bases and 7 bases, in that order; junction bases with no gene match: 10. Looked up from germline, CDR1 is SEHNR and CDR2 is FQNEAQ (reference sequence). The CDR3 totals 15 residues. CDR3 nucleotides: TGTGCCAGCAGCTCCCAAGCGTGGGAGGGGAATGAGCAGTTCTTC. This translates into CASSSQAWEGNEQFF.

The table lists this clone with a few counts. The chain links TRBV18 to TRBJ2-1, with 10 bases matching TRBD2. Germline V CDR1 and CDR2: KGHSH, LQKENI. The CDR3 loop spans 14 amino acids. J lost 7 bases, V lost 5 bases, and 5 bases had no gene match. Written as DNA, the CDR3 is TGTGCCAGCTCAATCCAGCGGGAGGGGAATGAGCAGTTCTTC. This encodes CASSIQREGNEQFF.

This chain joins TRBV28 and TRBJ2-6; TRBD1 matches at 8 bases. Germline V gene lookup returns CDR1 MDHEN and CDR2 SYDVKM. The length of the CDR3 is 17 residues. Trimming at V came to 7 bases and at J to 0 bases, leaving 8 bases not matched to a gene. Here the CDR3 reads CASTGGTGISGANVLTF. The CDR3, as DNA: TGTGCCAGCACCGGCGGGACAGGCATCTCTGGGGCCAACGTCCTGACTTTC.